This is a list of T cell receptor beta chains from one sample in a study of blood T cells in healthy people across ages. TCRdb recomputed calls from the 5' RACE reads with MiXCR, one row per CDR3 protein. The table has 1.5 million to 2 million distinct CDR3 sequences, approximately 30% seen once; the top ten hold roughly 8.2%. The sequencing input was blood. These receptors all come from a woman aged 25 to 45 in good health. Both conserved end residues are part of each CDR3. A D gene is named only where the DNA matches it firmly. A clone size is listed for some rows: how often the clone was seen (once, few, many), or a class if it is expanded.

cdr3_nt: TGTGCCTGGAGTGTACCTTCCAAATACGAGCAGTACTTC; cdr3_aa: CAWSVPSKYEQYF; d_call: -; clone_size: many; v_call: TRBV30; j_call: TRBJ2-7
cdr3_nt: TGTGCCAGCAGCGTAGCAACAGGGCCCTACAATGAGCAGTTCTTC; cdr3_aa: CASSVATGPYNEQFF; d_call: -; clone_size: few; v_call: TRBV9; j_call: TRBJ2-1
cdr3_nt: TGTGCCAGCAGTATAGGGGGACAGGGAGGCAATGAGCAGTTCTTC; cdr3_aa: CASSIGGQGGNEQFF; d_call: TRBD1; clone_size: many; v_call: TRBV7-6; j_call: TRBJ2-1
cdr3_nt: TGTGCCAGCAGCTTAGGAGTCGTCTCTAGCACAGATACGCAGTATTTT; cdr3_aa: CASSLGVVSSTDTQYF; d_call: -; clone_size: few; v_call: TRBV7-9; j_call: TRBJ2-3
cdr3_nt: TGTGCCAGCAGCGTAGGGCCCGGGCTGCTAAACACCGGGGAGCTGTTTTTT; cdr3_aa: CASSVGPGLLNTGELFF; d_call: -; clone_size: -; v_call: TRBV9; j_call: TRBJ2-2
cdr3_nt: TGTGCCAGCTTCAATCAGGGAGTGCCAAACACCATATATTTT; cdr3_aa: CASFNQGVPNTIYF; d_call: -; clone_size: few; v_call: TRBV28; j_call: TRBJ1-3
cdr3_nt: TGTGCCACCAGCAGAGATCAGTGGGGGCCACGCACCATATATTTT; cdr3_aa: CATSRDQWGPRTIYF; d_call: -; clone_size: few; v_call: TRBV15; j_call: TRBJ1-3
cdr3_nt: TGCGCCAGCAGCCTAAGGGTGAGGGACGAGCAGTACTTC; cdr3_aa: CASSLRVRDEQYF; d_call: -; clone_size: many; v_call: TRBV4-3; j_call: TRBJ2-7
cdr3_nt: TGTGCCAGCACCCTTACAGGGATAAGCTACGAGCAGTACTTC; cdr3_aa: CASTLTGISYEQYF; d_call: -; clone_size: many; v_call: TRBV28; j_call: TRBJ2-7
cdr3_nt: TGTGCCAGCAGCTTTAGTCAGGGGGCGGCTGAAGCTTTCTTT; cdr3_aa: CASSFSQGAAEAFF; d_call: TRBD1; clone_size: -; v_call: TRBV7-9; j_call: TRBJ1-1
cdr3_nt: TGCGCCAGCAGCACCCGGACTCTCACTGAAGCTTTCTTT; cdr3_aa: CASSTRTLTEAFF; d_call: -; clone_size: -; v_call: TRBV4-3; j_call: TRBJ1-1
cdr3_nt: TGCGCCAGCAGCTTATCTCCGACGGAGAACTCTGGAAACACCATATATTTT; cdr3_aa: CASSLSPTENSGNTIYF; d_call: -; clone_size: -; v_call: TRBV5-1; j_call: TRBJ1-3
cdr3_nt: TGTGCCAGCCGTTTACAGGGTTACGGCAATCAGCCCCAGCATTTT; cdr3_aa: CASRLQGYGNQPQHF; d_call: -; clone_size: -; v_call: TRBV6-1; j_call: TRBJ1-5
cdr3_nt: TGCAGTGCTATAGGACAGGGTAACACTTTGACCTACGAGCAGTACTTC; cdr3_aa: CSAIGQGNTLTYEQYF; d_call: TRBD1; clone_size: -; v_call: TRBV20-1; j_call: TRBJ2-7
cdr3_nt: TGTGCCAGCAGTGAATTGACAGGTTCGAACACCGGGGAGCTGTTTTTT; cdr3_aa: CASSELTGSNTGELFF; d_call: -; clone_size: -; v_call: TRBV25-1; j_call: TRBJ2-2
cdr3_nt: TGTGCCAGCAGTTACAGGGACTACTATGGCTACACCTTC; cdr3_aa: CASSYRDYYGYTF; d_call: -; clone_size: -; v_call: TRBV7-9; j_call: TRBJ1-2
cdr3_nt: TGTGCCAACAGTCCCAAATCCGGGACAGGGACCGTTTCTCAGGGTTCACCCCTCCACTTT; cdr3_aa: CANSPKSGTGTVSQGSPLHF; d_call: TRBD1; clone_size: -; v_call: TRBV27; j_call: TRBJ1-6
cdr3_nt: TGTGCCACCAGTGCTGGCGGGACAGGGGAGGATACGCAGTATTTT; cdr3_aa: CATSAGGTGEDTQYF; d_call: TRBD1; clone_size: -; v_call: TRBV24-1; j_call: TRBJ2-3
cdr3_nt: TGTGCCAGCAGTGAACTAGCGGGAGAGGAGACCCAGTACTTC; cdr3_aa: CASSELAGEETQYF; d_call: TRBD2; clone_size: -; v_call: TRBV28; j_call: TRBJ2-5
cdr3_nt: TGCGCCGGCAGCTTAGAGGCTCGGGAGGGCACAGATACGCAGTATTTT; cdr3_aa: CAGSLEAREGTDTQYF; d_call: TRBD2; clone_size: -; v_call: TRBV5-1; j_call: TRBJ2-3
cdr3_nt: TGTGCCAGCAGCTTCAATTGGGCAGGGGACTATGGCTACACCTTC; cdr3_aa: CASSFNWAGDYGYTF; d_call: -; clone_size: -; v_call: TRBV5-5; j_call: TRBJ1-2
cdr3_nt: TGTGCCACCAGTGTGGGACTAGCGTGCTACAATGAGCAGTTCTTC; cdr3_aa: CATSVGLACYNEQFF; d_call: TRBD2; clone_size: many; v_call: TRBV24-1; j_call: TRBJ2-1
cdr3_nt: TGCGCCAGCAACCCCCTGGGCGGGGACACACTTTCAAAGCAGTACTTC; cdr3_aa: CASNPLGGDTLSKQYF; d_call: -; clone_size: -; v_call: TRBV4-1; j_call: TRBJ2-7
cdr3_nt: TGCAGTGCTAGTACGGGTATCACAGATACGCAGTATTTT; cdr3_aa: CSASTGITDTQYF; d_call: -; clone_size: few; v_call: TRBV20-1; j_call: TRBJ2-3
cdr3_nt: TGTGCCAGCAGCCTGACAGCGGTTCAAGAGACCCAGTACTTC; cdr3_aa: CASSLTAVQETQYF; d_call: -; clone_size: many; v_call: TRBV5-6; j_call: TRBJ2-5
cdr3_nt: TGCGCCAGCAGCCCGGACAGGGGCGCCTACAATGAGCAGTTCTTC; cdr3_aa: CASSPDRGAYNEQFF; d_call: TRBD1; clone_size: many; v_call: TRBV4-1; j_call: TRBJ2-1
cdr3_nt: TGTGCCAGCAAAGGGGGCGAGGTGGAAGCTTTCTTT; cdr3_aa: CASKGGEVEAFF; d_call: TRBD1; clone_size: -; v_call: TRBV2; j_call: TRBJ1-1
cdr3_nt: TGTGCCAGCAGTTTTCACGCACTGGCCGGCACCGGGGAGCTGTTTTTT; cdr3_aa: CASSFHALAGTGELFF; d_call: -; clone_size: -; v_call: TRBV12-3/TRBV12-4; j_call: TRBJ2-2
cdr3_nt: TGTGCCAGCCGGCCACAACGGGACAGTACCTATGGCTACACCTTC; cdr3_aa: CASRPQRDSTYGYTF; d_call: TRBD1; clone_size: many; v_call: TRBV6-4; j_call: TRBJ1-2
cdr3_nt: TGTGCCAGCAGTGAAGCGCGGACGTTTAATCAGCCCCAGCATTTT; cdr3_aa: CASSEARTFNQPQHF; d_call: -; clone_size: -; v_call: TRBV6-1; j_call: TRBJ1-5
cdr3_nt: TGTGCCAGCAGTCCCCGCGGCAGTGCCCAAGAGACCCGGTACTTC; cdr3_aa: CASSPRGSAQETRYF; d_call: -; clone_size: -; v_call: TRBV28; j_call: TRBJ2-5
cdr3_nt: TGTGCCAGCAGTTCTGGCTACCCGACAGAGACCCAGTACTTC; cdr3_aa: CASSSGYPTETQYF; d_call: -; clone_size: -; v_call: TRBV6-2/TRBV6-3; j_call: TRBJ2-5
cdr3_nt: TGTGCCTTAGACGGCGGGTTTAACTATGGCTACACCTTC; cdr3_aa: CALDGGFNYGYTF; d_call: -; clone_size: -; v_call: TRBV24-1; j_call: TRBJ1-2
cdr3_nt: TGTGCCAGCAGTCAAAGGGTGAGTCAGCCCCAGCATTTT; cdr3_aa: CASSQRVSQPQHF; d_call: -; clone_size: -; v_call: TRBV12-3/TRBV12-4; j_call: TRBJ1-5
cdr3_nt: TGCGCCAGCAGCTTGGCCGGAGGGGAGGTTGCTGAAGCTTTCTTT; cdr3_aa: CASSLAGGEVAEAFF; d_call: -; clone_size: -; v_call: TRBV5-1; j_call: TRBJ1-1
cdr3_nt: TGCAGTGCTAGTAGGACTAGCGGGAGGCAAGAGCAGTACTTC; cdr3_aa: CSASRTSGRQEQYF; d_call: TRBD2; clone_size: many; v_call: TRBV20-1; j_call: TRBJ2-7
cdr3_nt: TGTGCCAGCAGCTCTAGCGGGAGGGACTACGAGCAGTACTTC; cdr3_aa: CASSSSGRDYEQYF; d_call: TRBD2; clone_size: many; v_call: TRBV7-2; j_call: TRBJ2-7
cdr3_nt: TGTGCCAGCAGTTTAGAGGGTCCATTAGGGGTGCAGTTCTTC; cdr3_aa: CASSLEGPLGVQFF; d_call: -; clone_size: -; v_call: TRBV12-3/TRBV12-4; j_call: TRBJ2-1
cdr3_nt: TGCGCCAGCAGCTTCGCAGGGTCAGGGGATACGCAGTATTTT; cdr3_aa: CASSFAGSGDTQYF; d_call: -; clone_size: -; v_call: TRBV5-1; j_call: TRBJ2-3
cdr3_nt: TGTGCCAGCAGCCCTCTCCTAACCGGGGAGCTGTTTTTT; cdr3_aa: CASSPLLTGELFF; d_call: -; clone_size: -; v_call: TRBV27; j_call: TRBJ2-2
cdr3_nt: TGCAGCGTTGACTCAGAAGGGACTCCGAACACTGAAGCTTTCTTT; cdr3_aa: CSVDSEGTPNTEAFF; d_call: -; clone_size: -; v_call: TRBV29-1; j_call: TRBJ1-1
cdr3_nt: TGTGCCAGCAGCTTAAGGGGGGGAAGAAGGAACATTCAGTACTTC; cdr3_aa: CASSLRGGRRNIQYF; d_call: -; clone_size: -; v_call: TRBV13; j_call: TRBJ2-4
cdr3_nt: TGTGCCAGCATGGCGGGAGAGTATACCGGGGAGCTGTTTTTT; cdr3_aa: CASMAGEYTGELFF; d_call: TRBD2; clone_size: few; v_call: TRBV2; j_call: TRBJ2-2
cdr3_nt: TGCGCCAGCAGCTTAGGAGACAGGGAGGTCGGGGAGCTGTTTTTT; cdr3_aa: CASSLGDREVGELFF; d_call: -; clone_size: -; v_call: TRBV5-1; j_call: TRBJ2-2
cdr3_nt: TGTGCCAGCAGCTTGGGACTAGCGGGAGAGAGCACAGATACGCAGTATTTT; cdr3_aa: CASSLGLAGESTDTQYF; d_call: TRBD2; clone_size: -; v_call: TRBV5-4; j_call: TRBJ2-3
cdr3_nt: TGTGCCAGCAGCAACCGGGGATCCCCGTACAATGAGCAGTTCTTC; cdr3_aa: CASSNRGSPYNEQFF; d_call: -; clone_size: -; v_call: TRBV7-8; j_call: TRBJ2-1
cdr3_nt: TGTGCCAGCAGCCAAGACAGGGTACAAGCTTTCTTT; cdr3_aa: CASSQDRVQAFF; d_call: TRBD1; clone_size: few; v_call: TRBV7-2; j_call: TRBJ1-1
cdr3_nt: TGCGCCAGCAGCTCCCTGAGCGGGGGGGCTAGTAATGAGCAGTTCTTC; cdr3_aa: CASSSLSGGASNEQFF; d_call: TRBD2; clone_size: -; v_call: TRBV5-1; j_call: TRBJ2-1
cdr3_nt: TGTGCCAGCAGCTTAAATGCGGGTGCCCTCCCTGAGCAGTTCTTC; cdr3_aa: CASSLNAGALPEQFF; d_call: -; clone_size: -; v_call: TRBV7-2; j_call: TRBJ2-1